One sample yielded the 27 T cell receptor beta chains listed below, sequenced in a study of human T cells and chemical hapten exposure. Sample time point: patch test 2, 6 weeks after DPC sensitization. The treatment: therapeutic diphenylcyclopropenone sensitization with weekly scalp DPC. TCRdb processed the RACE reads anew with MiXCR; each CDR3 protein has one entry. The sample includes a few hundred thousand distinct CDR3 sequences, just under 6.5% of them seen just once. Sample: whole blood, taken in connection with sensitization to the hapten diphenylcyclopropenone (DPC). These receptors were taken from a woman aged 18-35 years with alopecia areata. Some clones in this sample may be carry-over from other donors' samples.

The sample holds many counts of this clonotype. V gene TRBV27 combines with J gene TRBJ1-2; D may be TRBD1 (5 bases). V lost 3 bases and J lost 7, with 12 bases in between. The CDR3 loop spans 13 amino acids. CDR1 is MNHEY and CDR2 is SMNVEV in the germline V gene (reference sequence). CDR3 loop: CASSFPQGLGYTF. CDR3 nucleotide sequence: TGTGCCAGCAGTTTCCCGCAGGGACTTGGCTACACCTTC.

The chain's CDR3 is CASSGGSGWIASTDTQYF. In nucleotides, the CDR3 is TGTGCCAGCAGCGGGGGATCTGGGTGGATCGCTAGCACAGATACGCAGTATTTT. This chain connects TRBV5-6 to TRBJ2-3; either TRBD1 or TRBD2 may fit D (5 bases each). Trimming left V 4 bases short and J 0 bases short, with 21 bases between. Germline V gene data show CDR1 as SGHDT and CDR2 as YYEEEE. The CDR3 extends over 18 amino acids.

The chain couples TRBV3-1 to TRBJ2-3; 7 bases are a match to TRBD2. Germline loops: CDR1 LGHDT, CDR2 YNNKEL (reference sequence). The CDR3 loop spans 17 amino acids. Losses at the gene ends were 2 bases for V and 2 bases for J; bases not matched to a gene: 10. CDR3 residues: CASSQRIGGGITDTQYF. CDR3 sequence (DNA): TGTGCCAGCAGCCAACGGATTGGGGGGGGTATCACAGATACGCAGTATTTT.

This chain links TRBV9 with TRBJ2-3, with D unclear. This CDR3 is 14 amino acids long. Trimming pared 1 base from V and 4 bases from J, leaving 10 bases between. Germline assignment: CDR1 SGDLS and CDR2 YYNGEE. CDR3 nucleotide sequence: TGTGCCAGCAGCGTACGGGCTGATGCAGATACGCAGTATTTT. This encodes CASSVRADADTQYF.

This clonotype turned up a few times. This chain joins TRBV28 and TRBJ2-1, with a weak D call TRBD2 (5 bases). This CDR3 has 13 residues. Germline V gene sequence: CDR1 MDHEN, CDR2 SYDVKM. Trimming removed 7 bases at V and 4 bases at J, with 11 bases between. The CDR3 sequence: CASTPSGYNEQFF. In nucleotides, the CDR3 is TGTGCCAGCACCCCCAGCGGATACAATGAGCAGTTCTTC.

V gene TRBV29-1 combines with J gene TRBJ2-7, with TRBD1 as a possible D gene (6 bases). This CDR3 contains 15 residues. Germline V gives CDR1 SQVTM, CDR2 ANQGSEA. The V and J ends lost 1 base and 3 bases respectively, with 16 bases between them. The CDR3 region has the DNA TGCAGCGTTGAAGGATTAGGGGGTGGAAACTACGAGCAGTACTTC. Translation: CSVEGLGGGNYEQYF.

This rearrangement joins TRBV19 to TRBJ2-1; no clear D gene. This CDR3 has 14 amino acids. CDR1 is LNHDA and CDR2 is SQIVND in the germline V gene (reference sequence). Deletions cut 6 bases from V and 2 bases from J, with 11 bases between. CDR3 protein: CASRGFGTYNEQFF. CDR3 DNA: TGTGCCAGTAGGGGATTCGGCACCTACAATGAGCAGTTCTTC.

This clonotype was found a few times. J is TRBJ2-7 and V is TRBV5-6; D gene uncertain. Trimming took 2 bases from V and 7 from J, leaving 10 bases between them. CDR3 length: 12 amino acids. Germline V gene data show CDR1 as SGHDT and CDR2 as YYEEEE. The CDR3 sequence is CASSLTFQEQYF. CDR3 bases: TGTGCCAGCAGCTTAACTTTCCAAGAGCAGTACTTC.

This clonotype occurred many times. V usage is TRBV5-1 and J usage is TRBJ1-6; a weak D match, TRBD1 (6 bases). The CDR3 runs to 15 residues. Germline-derived CDR1 and CDR2 are SGHRS and YFSETQ. The germline V and J ends were trimmed by 3 bases and 9 bases, with 16 bases remaining between them. The CDR3 here is CASSSTGLLGSPLHF. The CDR3 nucleotides read TGCGCCAGCAGCTCGACAGGCCTCTTAGGTTCACCCCTCCACTTT.

In this sample, this clonotype turned up many times. The gene calls are TRBV6-6 and TRBJ1-2; tentatively, D is TRBD1 (5 bases). V lost 6 bases to trimming and J lost 1 base, with 9 bases between them. Germline lookup yields CDR1 MNHNY and CDR2 SVGAGI (reference sequence). The CDR3 is made up of 13 amino acids. The CDR3 DNA follows: TGTGCCAGCAGCTCAGGGATTAACTATGGCTACACCTTC. This codes for CASSSGINYGYTF.

In its sample, this clonotype was seen many times. The rearrangement joins TRBV20-1 to TRBJ2-3; no clear D. This CDR3 has 14 amino acids. Per the germline V gene, CDR1 is DFQATT and CDR2 is SNEGSKA (reference sequence). Between the trimmed V and J ends, which lost 4 bases and 6 bases, there was a span of 17 bases. CDR3 sequence (DNA): TGCAGTGCTACCTACGGGCCAAGCGTGGATACGCAGTATTTT. It codes for CSATYGPSVDTQYF.

This clonotype was observed at least ten times. V and J are TRBV7-6 and TRBJ1-1; the D is unclear. The length of the CDR3 is 13 residues. Trimming took 1 base from V and 1 from J, leaving 4 bases between them. Germline loops: CDR1 SGHVS, CDR2 FNYEAQ. CDR3 residues: CASSLEQNTEAFF. The CDR3 DNA is TGTGCCAGCAGCTTAGAACAGAACACTGAAGCTTTCTTT.

V is TRBV27 and J is TRBJ1-1; 9 bases are shared with TRBD1. CDR1 and CDR2 from the germline V gene are MNHEY and SMNVEV (reference sequence). Trimming took 6 bases from V and 4 from J; bases not matched to a gene: 3. The CDR3 totals 13 residues. CDR3 sequence: CASRQTGGTEAFF. The CDR3 DNA reads as TGTGCCAGCAGACAGACAGGGGGCACTGAAGCTTTCTTT.

This clonotype was seen many times. This chain uses TRBV7-8 with TRBJ1-4, with no clear D. V shed 5 bases and J shed 2 bases, with 15 bases lying between them. The CDR3 is made up of 16 amino acids. Germline V lookup: CDR1 SGHVS, CDR2 FQNEAQ. The CDR3 protein is CASSPLRAQTNEKLFF. For the CDR3, the DNA is TGTGCCAGCAGCCCGTTAAGAGCCCAGACTAATGAAAAACTGTTTTTT.

This clonotype was seen many times. V gene TRBV6-6 combines with J gene TRBJ1-4; TRBD1 agrees at 10 bases. Looked up from germline, CDR1 is MNHNY and CDR2 is SVGAGI (reference sequence). The CDR3 has 17 amino acids. Trimming removed 5 bases from V and 0 bases from J; junction bases left unmatched: 6. CDR3 region: CASSRPGQGTTNEKLFF. The CDR3 DNA follows: TGTGCCAGCAGTAGGCCGGGACAGGGGACAACTAATGAAAAACTGTTTTTT.

This clonotype was observed a handful of times. V and J are TRBV20-1 and TRBJ2-7, with D uncertain. The CDR3 extends over 13 amino acids. Trimming stripped 3 bases from V and 0 bases from J, with 9 bases between. From germline, CDR1 is DFQATT and CDR2 SNEGSKA (reference sequence). The CDR3 nucleotides read TGCAGTGCTAGCTCCCTAGTCTCCTACGAGCAGTACTTC. This sequence encodes CSASSLVSYEQYF.

At least ten counts were recorded for this clonotype. The chain uses TRBV5-1 and TRBJ2-5, with 9 bases fitting TRBD2. CDR1 and CDR2 (germline): SGHRS, YFSETQ. Unmatched junction bases numbered 2, after V lost 1 base and J lost 4 bases. The CDR3 totals 14 residues. The CDR3 coding sequence is TGCGCCAGCAGCTTGAATAGCGGGGGAGAGACCCAGTACTTC. Amino acids: CASSLNSGGETQYF.

This clonotype appeared many times. V gene TRBV6-5 combines with J gene TRBJ1-2, with 9 bases aligning to TRBD1. CDR3 size: 13 residues. Germline V gene sequence: CDR1 MNHEY, CDR2 SVGAGI. With 3 bases clipped from V and 8 bases from J, the junction kept 4 bases outside the gene matches. CDR3 sequence: CASSYTGGDGYTF. For the CDR3, the DNA is TGTGCCAGCAGTTATACAGGGGGCGACGGCTACACCTTC.

This clonotype was seen many times. CDR3 nucleotides: TGTGCCAGCAGTTTAAAAAGGGTATGGACCGGGGAGCTGTTTTTT. Translated, it gives CASSLKRVWTGELFF. V usage is TRBV12-3 or TRBV12-4 and J usage is TRBJ2-2; D not certain. V was pared by 2 bases and J by 5 bases, with 12 bases between. The CDR3 is made up of 15 amino acids.

The DNA for the CDR3 is TGTGCCATCAGTGCCGAGACAGCCACATACGAGCAGTACTTC. Its translation is CAISAETATYEQYF. The rearrangement links TRBV10-3 to TRBJ2-7; the D gene is possibly TRBD1 (5 bases). Per the germline V gene, CDR1 is ENHRY and CDR2 is SYGVKD. The CDR3 runs 14 residues. With 4 bases removed from V and 4 bases from J, the gap between germline ends came to 14 bases.

The chain joins TRBV7-2 to TRBJ2-3; 13 nucleotides agree with TRBD2. This CDR3 region has 16 residues. In germline, CDR1 is SGHTA, CDR2 FQGNSA. With 5 bases clipped from V and 6 bases from J, the junction kept 8 bases outside the gene matches. CDR3 coding DNA: TGTGCCAGCAGCCCGGCCGGGACTAGCGGGGCGGATACGCAGTATTTT. Translated: CASSPAGTSGADTQYF.

This clonotype was counted between two and nine times. This sequence joins TRBV4-1 and TRBJ1-6; possible D gene TRBD1, 5 bases. The germline CDR1 and CDR2 sequences are MGHRA and YSYEKL. The CDR3 contains 13 residues. V lost 6 bases, J lost 9 bases, and 12 bases lay in between. The CDR3: CASRIGDGSPLHF. As DNA, the CDR3 is TGCGCCAGCAGAATCGGGGACGGTTCACCCCTCCACTTT.

The chain links TRBV24-1 to TRBJ2-2, with a weak D call TRBD2 (5 bases). This CDR3 comprises 13 residues. Per the germline V gene, CDR1 is KGHDR and CDR2 is SFDVKD. V was clipped by 5 bases and J by 6 bases, with 9 bases between them. In nucleotides, the CDR3 is TGTGCCACCAGTGGAGGGTCAGCCGGGGAGCTGTTTTTT. Protein product: CATSGGSAGELFF.

The V and J genes are TRBV6-2 or TRBV6-3 and TRBJ2-3; TRBD2 matches 7 bases. From germline, CDR1 is MNHEY and CDR2 SVGEGT. V lost 6 bases and J lost 3; bases outside the gene matches: 9. The CDR3 is made up of 15 amino acids. The CDR3: CASRGGLVGTDTQYF. The CDR3 DNA reads as TGTGCCAGCAGGGGCGGACTAGTCGGGACAGATACGCAGTATTTT.

In its sample, this clonotype was seen a few times. The chain has TRBV6-5 and TRBJ2-7; the match to TRBD1 covers 7 bases. The CDR3 covers 14 residues. V gave up 6 bases and J gave up 6 bases; unmatched junction bases: 11. The germline CDR1 and CDR2 sequences are MNHEY and SVGAGI. CDR3 sequence reads: CASRTGQTASEQYF. DNA for the CDR3: TGTGCCAGCAGAACGGGACAGACGGCTTCCGAGCAGTACTTC.

In this sample, this clonotype turned up many times. The CDR3 does not end in the conserved phenylalanine or tryptophan, so this is likely a read error. No DNA is shown, since the ends of the CDR3 on it are uncertain; the CDR3 is the one TCRdb lists. V usage is TRBV27 and J usage is TRBJ1-6; the table's D call, TRBD1, was not checked against the DNA. In germline, CDR1 is MNHEY, CDR2 SMNVEV (reference sequence). The CDR3 totals 11 residues, both ends included. This CDR3 reads CASSSTGRRDK.

The sample holds many counts of this clonotype. The chain joins TRBV20-1 to TRBJ2-3, with 7 nucleotides matching TRBD2. With V trimmed by 5 bases and J by 6 bases, 5 bases remained unmatched. This CDR3 region has 12 residues. Germline V CDR1 and CDR2: DFQATT, SNEGSKA (reference sequence). The CDR3 DNA reads as TGCAGTGCTGGGGGGGGAGCCGATACGCAGTATTTT. This encodes CSAGGGADTQYF.